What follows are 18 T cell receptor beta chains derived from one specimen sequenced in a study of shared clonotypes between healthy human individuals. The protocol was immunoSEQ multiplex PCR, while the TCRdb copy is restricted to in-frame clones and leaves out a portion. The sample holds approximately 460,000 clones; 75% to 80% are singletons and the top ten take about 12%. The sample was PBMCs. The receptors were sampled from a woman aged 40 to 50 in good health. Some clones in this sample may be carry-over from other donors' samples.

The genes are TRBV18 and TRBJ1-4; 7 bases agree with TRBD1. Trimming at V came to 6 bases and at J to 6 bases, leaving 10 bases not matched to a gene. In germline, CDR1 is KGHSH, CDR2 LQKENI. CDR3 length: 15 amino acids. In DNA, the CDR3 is TGTGCCAGCTCCCCCAGGGGGTCCAGGGATGAAAAACTGTTTTTT. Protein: CASSPRGSRDEKLFF.

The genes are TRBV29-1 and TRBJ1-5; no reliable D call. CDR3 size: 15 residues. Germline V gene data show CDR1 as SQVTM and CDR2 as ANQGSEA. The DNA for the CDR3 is TGCATCCGACCCCCTAATACAGCTAACAATCAGCCCCAGCATTTT. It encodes CIRPPNTANNQPQHF.

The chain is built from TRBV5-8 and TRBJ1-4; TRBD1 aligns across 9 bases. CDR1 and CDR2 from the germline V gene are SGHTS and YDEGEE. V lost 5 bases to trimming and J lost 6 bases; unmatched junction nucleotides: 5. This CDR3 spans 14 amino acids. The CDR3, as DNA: TGTGCCAGCAGATCCCGGGACAGGGATGAAAAACTGTTTTTT. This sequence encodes CASRSRDRDEKLFF.

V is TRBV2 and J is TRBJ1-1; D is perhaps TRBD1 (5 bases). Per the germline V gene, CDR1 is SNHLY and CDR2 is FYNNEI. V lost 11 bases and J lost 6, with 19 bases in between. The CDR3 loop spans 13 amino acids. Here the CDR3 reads CASGVRGRSEAFF. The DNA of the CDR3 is TGTGCCTCGGGAGTTAGGGGAAGGTCTGAAGCTTTCTTT. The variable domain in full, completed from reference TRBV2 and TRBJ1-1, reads EPEVTQTPSHQVTQMGQEVILRCVPISNHLYFYWYRQILGQKVEFLVSFYNNEISEKSEIFDDQFSVERPDGSNFTLKIRSTKLEDSAMYFCASGVRGRSEAFFGQGTRLTVV.

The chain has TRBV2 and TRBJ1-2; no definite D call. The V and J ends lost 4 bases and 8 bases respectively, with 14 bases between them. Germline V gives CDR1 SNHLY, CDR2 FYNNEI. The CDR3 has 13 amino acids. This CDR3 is CASSAGLRGGYTF. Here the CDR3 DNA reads TGTGCCAGCAGTGCCGGGCTCAGAGGGGGCTACACCTTC. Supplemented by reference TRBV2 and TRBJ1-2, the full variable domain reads EPEVTQTPSHQVTQMGQEVILRCVPISNHLYFYWYRQILGQKVEFLVSFYNNEISEKSEIFDDQFSVERPDGSNFTLKIRSTKLEDSAMYFCASSAGLRGGYTFGSGTRLTVV.

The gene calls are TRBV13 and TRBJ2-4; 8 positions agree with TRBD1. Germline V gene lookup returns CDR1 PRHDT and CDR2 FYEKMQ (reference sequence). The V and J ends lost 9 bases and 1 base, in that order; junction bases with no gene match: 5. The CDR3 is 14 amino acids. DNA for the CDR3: TGTGCCAGTCGACAGGGGTTCGCCAAAAACATTCAGTACTTC. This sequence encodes CASRQGFAKNIQYF.

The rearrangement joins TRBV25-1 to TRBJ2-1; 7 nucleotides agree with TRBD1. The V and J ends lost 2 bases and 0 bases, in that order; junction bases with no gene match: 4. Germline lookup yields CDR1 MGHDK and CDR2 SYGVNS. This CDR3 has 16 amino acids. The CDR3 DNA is TGTGCCAGCAGTGAACCGGGACAGAGCTCCTACAATGAGCAGTTCTTC. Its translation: CASSEPGQSSYNEQFF.

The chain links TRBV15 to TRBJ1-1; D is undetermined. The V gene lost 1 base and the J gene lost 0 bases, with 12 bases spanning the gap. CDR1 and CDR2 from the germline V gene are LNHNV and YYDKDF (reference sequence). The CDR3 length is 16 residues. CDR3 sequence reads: CATSRGPSQLNTEAFF. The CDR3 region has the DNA TGTGCCACCAGCAGAGGGCCGTCCCAGTTGAACACTGAAGCTTTCTTT.

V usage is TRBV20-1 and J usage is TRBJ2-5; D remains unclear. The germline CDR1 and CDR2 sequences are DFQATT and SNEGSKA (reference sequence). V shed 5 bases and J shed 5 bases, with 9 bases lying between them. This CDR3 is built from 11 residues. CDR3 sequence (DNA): TGCAGTGCTCGACCCCGGGAGACCCAGTACTTC. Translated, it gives CSARPRETQYF.

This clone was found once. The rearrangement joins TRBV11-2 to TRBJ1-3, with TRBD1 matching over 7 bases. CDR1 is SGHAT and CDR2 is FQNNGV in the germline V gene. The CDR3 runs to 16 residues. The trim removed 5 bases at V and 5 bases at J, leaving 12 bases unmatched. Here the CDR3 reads CASSRLSGTARNTIYF. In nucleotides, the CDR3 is TGTGCCAGCAGCCGGCTTTCCGGGACAGCCCGAAACACCATATATTTT.

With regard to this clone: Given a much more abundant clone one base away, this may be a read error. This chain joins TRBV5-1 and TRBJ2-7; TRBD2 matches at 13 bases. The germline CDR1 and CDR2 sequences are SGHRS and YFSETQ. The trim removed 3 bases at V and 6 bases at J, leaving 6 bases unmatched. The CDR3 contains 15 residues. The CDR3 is CASSSGGLAGSEQYF. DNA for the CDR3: TGCGCCAGCAGCTCGGGGGGACTAGCGGGAAGCGAGCAGTACTTC.

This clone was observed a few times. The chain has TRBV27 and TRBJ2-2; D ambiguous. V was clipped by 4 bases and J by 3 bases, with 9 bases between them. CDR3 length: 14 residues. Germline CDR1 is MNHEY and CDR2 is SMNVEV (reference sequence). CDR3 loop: CASSYVLDTGELFF. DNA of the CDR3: TGTGCCAGCAGTTACGTCTTGGACACCGGGGAGCTGTTTTTT.

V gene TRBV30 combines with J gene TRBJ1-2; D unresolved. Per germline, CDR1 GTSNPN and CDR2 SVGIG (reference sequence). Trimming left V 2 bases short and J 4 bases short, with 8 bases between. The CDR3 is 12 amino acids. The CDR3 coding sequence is TGTGCCTGGAGTATAGGGATCTATGGCTACACCTTC. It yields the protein CAWSIGIYGYTF.

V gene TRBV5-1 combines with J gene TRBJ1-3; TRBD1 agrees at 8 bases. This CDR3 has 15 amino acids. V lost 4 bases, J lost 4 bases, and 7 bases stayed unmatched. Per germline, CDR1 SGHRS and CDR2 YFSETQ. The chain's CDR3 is CASSPATGAGNTIYF. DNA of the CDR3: TGCGCCAGCAGCCCTGCGACAGGGGCCGGAAACACCATATATTTT. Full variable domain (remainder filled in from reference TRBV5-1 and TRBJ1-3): KAGVTQTPRYLIKTRGQQVTLSCSPISGHRSVSWYQQTPGQGLQFLFEYFSETQRNKGNFPGRFSGRQFSNSRSEMNVSTLELGDSALYLCASSPATGAGNTIYFGEGSWLTVV.

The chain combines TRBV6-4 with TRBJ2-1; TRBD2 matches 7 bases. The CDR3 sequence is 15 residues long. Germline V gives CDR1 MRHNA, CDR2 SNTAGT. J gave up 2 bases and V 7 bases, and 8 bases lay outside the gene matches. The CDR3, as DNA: TGTGCCAGCAAGGTCACTAGCGCTGCCTACAATGAGCAGTTCTTC. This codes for CASKVTSAAYNEQFF.

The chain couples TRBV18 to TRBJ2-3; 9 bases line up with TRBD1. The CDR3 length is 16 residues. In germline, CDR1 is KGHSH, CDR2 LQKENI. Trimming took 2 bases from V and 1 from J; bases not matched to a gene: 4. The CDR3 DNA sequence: TGTGCCAGCTCACCAGACCGGGACAGGGGCACAGATACGCAGTATTTT. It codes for CASSPDRDRGTDTQYF.

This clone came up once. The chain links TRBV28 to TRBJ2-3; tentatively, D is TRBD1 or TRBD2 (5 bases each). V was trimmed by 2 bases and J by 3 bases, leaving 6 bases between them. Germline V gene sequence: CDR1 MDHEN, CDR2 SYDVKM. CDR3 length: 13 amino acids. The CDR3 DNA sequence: TGTGCCAGCAGTTTAGGGGGAACAGATACGCAGTATTTT. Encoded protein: CASSLGGTDTQYF.

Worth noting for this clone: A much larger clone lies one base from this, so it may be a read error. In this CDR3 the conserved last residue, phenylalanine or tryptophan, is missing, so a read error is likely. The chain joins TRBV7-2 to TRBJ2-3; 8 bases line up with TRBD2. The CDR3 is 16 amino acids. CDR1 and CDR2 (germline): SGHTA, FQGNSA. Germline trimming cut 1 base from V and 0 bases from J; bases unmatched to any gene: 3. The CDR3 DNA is TGTGCCAGCAGCTTAGTTAGCGGGGTTAGCACAGATACGCAGTATTCT. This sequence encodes CASSLVSGVSTDTQYS.